Listed here are 17 T cell receptor beta chains from one sample, sequenced in a study of CD8 T cells in Susac syndrome (dated by TCRdb to 2018 to 2020). Receptor libraries were prepared by the immunoSEQ multiplex PCR assay. RNA was extracted with the RNeasy kit and roughly 0.45 to 1 ug was reverse transcribed using random hexamers. TCRdb reprocessed the public reads (quality trimming at Q25 with fastp, clone calling with MiXCR) and kept in-frame beta chains. CDR3 protein duplicates are merged, each entry listing the most common genes and DNA. The sample has fewer than 200,000 distinct CDR3 sequences on record, roughly 92% of them singletons. Together, the top ten hold around 0.1% of the sample. The specimen sequenced was CD4+ T cells from PBMCs. Receptor source: a human donor in good health.

This clonotype was counted once. The chain has TRBV3-1 and TRBJ2-5, with D tentatively TRBD2 (5 bases). CDR1 LGHDT and CDR2 YNNKEL come from the germline V gene (reference sequence). CDR3 length equals 14 residues. Between the trimmed V and J ends, which lost 7 bases and 2 bases, there was a span of 14 bases. In nucleotides, the CDR3 is TGTGCCAGCACGATCGCGGGCGGGCAAGAGACCCAGTACTTC. Amino acid sequence: CASTIAGGQETQYF.

This chain links TRBV25-1 with TRBJ2-1, with D possibly matching TRBD2 (6 bases). The CDR3 is made up of 12 amino acids. Trimming took 6 bases from V and 7 from J, leaving 10 bases between them. Germline V gives CDR1 MGHDK, CDR2 SYGVNS. This CDR3 is CASSGGANEQFF. The CDR3 DNA reads as TGTGCCAGCAGCGGCGGGGCGAATGAGCAGTTCTTC. Combining the CDR3 with reference TRBV25-1 and TRBJ2-1 gives the whole variable domain EADIYQTPRYLVIGTGKKITLECSQTMGHDKMYWYQQDPGMELHLIHYSYGVNSTEKGDLSSESTVSRIRTEHFPLTLESARPSHTSQYLCASSGGANEQFFGPGTRLTVL.

V is TRBV3-1 and J is TRBJ2-7, with a weak D call TRBD1 (6 bases). Trimming shortened V by 4 bases and J by 4 bases, and 17 bases separated the two germline ends. In germline, CDR1 is LGHDT, CDR2 YNNKEL (reference sequence). The CDR3 sequence is 15 residues long. CDR3 residues: CASSPRQAPSYEQYF. The CDR3 DNA reads as TGTGCCAGCAGCCCCCGACAGGCCCCTTCATACGAGCAGTACTTC.

This chain joins TRBV9 and TRBJ1-5, with no clear D. The germline CDR1 and CDR2 sequences are SGDLS and YYNGEE. The CDR3 extends over 13 amino acids. The V and J ends lost 0 bases and 3 bases respectively, with 4 bases between them. CDR3 in DNA: TGTGCCAGCAGCGTAGCCGACAATCAGCCCCAGCATTTT. Its protein product is CASSVADNQPQHF.

The chain is built from TRBV6-2 or TRBV6-3 and TRBJ2-3; D remains unclear. The CDR3 has 19 amino acids. CDR1 is MNHEY, CDR2 SVGEGT, per germline. V lost 2 bases to trimming and J lost 2 bases, with 23 bases between them. The chain's CDR3 is CASSYPTLRLSPFTDTQYF. Here the CDR3 DNA reads TGTGCCAGCAGTTACCCAACGCTTCGACTCTCACCGTTCACAGATACGCAGTATTTT.

The V gene is TRBV20-1, the J gene TRBJ1-2, with D uncertain. CDR1 is DFQATT and CDR2 is SNEGSKA in the germline V gene (reference sequence). The CDR3 length is 13 residues. V was shortened by 0 bases and J by 8 bases, with 13 bases between the two germline ends. CDR3: CSARDSAARGYTF. The CDR3, as DNA: TGCAGTGCTAGAGATAGCGCCGCCAGGGGCTACACCTTC.

The CDR3 region has the DNA TGTGCCTGGAGTCCTTCCGGCAGGAGGAACTATGGCTACACCTTC. Protein sequence: CAWSPSGRRNYGYTF. The J gene is TRBJ1-2, the V gene TRBV30; D not resolved. Germline CDR1 reads GTSNPN; CDR2 reads SVGIG (reference sequence). There are 15 residues in the CDR3. Trimming removed 2 bases from V and 2 bases from J, with 15 bases in between.

The chain joins TRBV20-1 to TRBJ2-7; 10 bases are shared with TRBD2. J lost 5 bases, V lost 5 bases, and 6 bases had no gene match. CDR3 length: 13 residues. Germline V gene lookup returns CDR1 DFQATT and CDR2 SNEGSKA (reference sequence). In nucleotides, the CDR3 is TGCAGTGCTGGGAGCGGGGGGGTTAACGAGCAGTACTTC. Translated, it gives CSAGSGGVNEQYF.

The chain links TRBV5-1 to TRBJ2-5, with D maybe TRBD2 (6 bases). Germline CDR1 and CDR2: SGHRS and YFSETQ. The CDR3 length is 14 residues. V lost 6 bases, J lost 2 bases, and 14 bases lay in between. In nucleotides, the CDR3 is TGCGCCAGCAAGGAGGGAGCCGGACAAGAGACCCAGTACTTC. This encodes CASKEGAGQETQYF.

The V gene is TRBV11-1, the J gene TRBJ2-2; TRBD1 agrees at 9 bases. Germline assignment: CDR1 SGHAT and CDR2 FQDESV (reference sequence). Trimming at V came to 6 bases and at J to 7 bases, leaving 12 bases not matched to a gene. The CDR3 spans 16 residues. In nucleotides, the CDR3 is TGTGCCAGCAGTTCCCGGGACAGGGCCGCTATCGGGGAGCTGTTTTTT. It is translated as CASSSRDRAAIGELFF.

The rearrangement links TRBV3-1 to TRBJ2-2; 7 bases agree with TRBD1. The CDR3 is 15 residues long. Germline V CDR1 and CDR2: LGHDT, YNNKEL (reference sequence). With 7 bases clipped from V and 4 bases from J, the junction kept 9 bases outside the gene matches. The DNA for the CDR3 is TGTGCCAGCACCCCCTCGACAGGGCCCACCGGGGAGCTGTTTTTT. Its translation is CASTPSTGPTGELFF.

The chain recombines TRBV6-2 or TRBV6-3 with TRBJ2-3; perhaps TRBD2 as D (7 bases). Germline V gene sequence: CDR1 MNHEY, CDR2 SVGEGT. This CDR3 is 14 amino acids long. The V gene lost 6 bases and the J gene lost 6 bases, with 16 bases spanning the gap. The CDR3 loop reads CASSPLAGADTQYF. The CDR3 coding sequence is TGTGCCAGCAGCCCTCTGGCGGGGGCCGATACGCAGTATTTT.

The J gene is TRBJ1-1, the V gene TRBV20-1; D ambiguous. Per germline, CDR1 DFQATT and CDR2 SNEGSKA (reference sequence). The germline V and J ends were trimmed by 3 bases and 1 base, with 6 bases remaining between them. The CDR3 consists of 12 residues. The CDR3 region is CSASRTNTEAFF. CDR3 in DNA: TGCAGTGCTAGCCGGACGAACACTGAAGCTTTCTTT.

J is TRBJ2-3 and V is TRBV5-6, with D unresolved. Germline V gene sequence: CDR1 SGHDT, CDR2 YYEEEE. This CDR3 contains 13 residues. Trimming cost V 0 bases and J 6 bases, with 8 bases left between them. CDR3 in DNA: TGTGCCAGCAGCTTGGAACCCGTGGATACGCAGTATTTT. This codes for CASSLEPVDTQYF.

V usage is TRBV5-1 and J usage is TRBJ2-1; 13 bases match TRBD2. The CDR3 covers 15 residues. Looked up from germline, CDR1 is SGHRS and CDR2 is YFSETQ. Trimming cost V 3 bases and J 5 bases; bases outside gene matches: 2. The CDR3 here is CASSSGLAGNNEQFF. CDR3 in DNA: TGCGCCAGCAGCTCGGGACTAGCGGGGAACAATGAGCAGTTCTTC. Variable domain in full (rest from reference TRBV5-1 and TRBJ2-1): KAGVTQTPRYLIKTRGQQVTLSCSPISGHRSVSWYQQTPGQGLQFLFEYFSETQRNKGNFPGRFSGRQFSNSRSEMNVSTLELGDSALYLCASSSGLAGNNEQFFGPGTRLTVL.

V gene TRBV7-8 combines with J gene TRBJ1-1; D is unclear. Trimming took off 1 base at V and 1 base at J, with 7 bases between the two ends. Per germline, CDR1 SGHVS and CDR2 FQNEAQ. The CDR3 is 14 amino acids. The CDR3 here is CASSLERQNTEAFF. The DNA for the CDR3 is TGTGCCAGCAGCTTAGAGCGACAGAACACTGAAGCTTTCTTT.

The genes are TRBV13 and TRBJ2-3; D gene unclear. Trimming took off 3 bases at V and 1 base at J, with 17 bases between the two ends. The CDR3 sequence is 17 residues long. Per germline, CDR1 PRHDT and CDR2 FYEKMQ (reference sequence). CDR3 loop: CASSFMGLLPRTDTQYF. CDR3 sequence (DNA): TGTGCCAGCAGCTTCATGGGTCTTCTTCCTCGCACAGATACGCAGTATTTT. Looking up the rest from reference TRBV13 and TRBJ2-3 gives the full variable domain: AAGVIQSPRHLIKEKRETATLKCYPIPRHDTVYWYQQGPGQDPQFLISFYEKMQSDKGSIPDRFSAQQFSDYHSELNMSSLELGDSALYFCASSFMGLLPRTDTQYFGPGTRLTVL.